A single sample is the source of the 5 T cell receptor beta chains below, sequenced in a study of blood T cell repertoires in COVID-19. Repertoires were generated with immunoSEQ multiplex PCR, while TCRdb's copy carries only in-frame clones and drops some. There are about 110,000 clones in the sample; approximately 76% occur only once, and roughly a fifth lies in the top ten. Sequenced material: peripheral blood. The source of these receptors is an older woman with acute or convalescent COVID-19.

V is TRBV5-1 and J is TRBJ2-1, with a possible D match to TRBD1 (5 bases). From germline, CDR1 is SGHRS and CDR2 YFSETQ. With 0 bases removed from V and 7 bases from J, the gap between germline ends came to 17 bases. CDR3 size: 16 residues. Written as DNA, the CDR3 is TGCGCCAGCAGCTTGGCCAGGGCAACGGGCATGAATGAGCAGTTCTTC. It translates to CASSLARATGMNEQFF. The variable domain in full, completed from reference TRBV5-1 and TRBJ2-1, reads KAGVTQTPRYLIKTRGQQVTLSCSPISGHRSVSWYQQTPGQGLQFLFEYFSETQRNKGNFPGRFSGRQFSNSRSEMNVSTLELGDSALYLCASSLARATGMNEQFFGPGTRLTVL.

V is TRBV19 and J is TRBJ1-2, with D perhaps matching TRBD1 (6 bases). Germline V lookup: CDR1 LNHDA, CDR2 SQIVND (reference sequence). V was clipped by 4 bases and J by 5 bases, with 11 bases between them. The CDR3 length is 13 residues. The CDR3 sequence: CASSRDRLYGYTF. The CDR3 region has the DNA TGTGCCAGTAGTAGAGACAGGCTATATGGCTACACCTTC.

The V and J genes are TRBV5-1 and TRBJ2-1, with 10 positions matching TRBD2. Looked up from germline, CDR1 is SGHRS and CDR2 is YFSETQ. This CDR3 comprises 17 residues. V was pared by 4 bases and J by 8 bases, with 15 bases of the junction left unmatched. CDR3: CASSHQPQAGGSYEQFF. CDR3 bases: TGCGCCAGCAGCCATCAACCCCAAGCGGGGGGGAGTTATGAGCAGTTCTTC.

V is TRBV7-6 and J is TRBJ2-3; 8 positions match TRBD1. Germline V gene lookup returns CDR1 SGHVS and CDR2 FNYEAQ. The CDR3 loop spans 17 amino acids. With V trimmed by 4 bases and J by 8 bases, 17 bases remained unmatched. The CDR3 is CASSSTPRQGWLGTQYF. CDR3 sequence (DNA): TGTGCCAGCAGCTCAACACCTAGACAGGGGTGGTTAGGTACGCAGTATTTT. The complete variable domain, with remaining parts taken from reference TRBV7-6 and TRBJ2-3, reads GAGVSQSPRYKVTKRGQDVALRCDPISGHVSLYWYRQALGQGPEFLTYFNYEAQQDKSGLPNDRFSAERPEGSISTLTIQRTEQRDSAMYRCASSSTPRQGWLGTQYFGPGTRLTVL.

The chain recombines TRBV5-4 with TRBJ2-2; D gene uncertain. The CDR3 consists of 16 residues. V lost 0 bases to trimming and J lost 0 bases, with 9 bases between them. Germline lookup yields CDR1 SGHNT and CDR2 YYREEE (reference sequence). CDR3 DNA: TGTGCCAGCAGCTTGGCTTTTCCGGCGAACACCGGGGAGCTGTTTTTT. Translation: CASSLAFPANTGELFF.